This T cell receptor (beta chain) is drawn from a study of cytomegalovirus exposure and HLA in healthy donors. CDR3 length: 15 amino acids. V was trimmed by 4 bases and J by 4 bases, leaving 17 bases between them. The germline gives CDR1 SGHAT, CDR2 FQNNGV. Study-wide findings and caveats: Among the CMV-associated chains, three were confirmed in vitro as specific for CMV antigens.

The PCR was carried out with 60 Vbeta primers and 13 Jbeta primers. This table comes from immunoSEQ multiplex PCR, and its TCRdb copy is limited to in-frame clones, with some not included. The sample has approximately 190,000 clones, around 90% seen once. As to this clone: Its target is unknown.

V gene TRBV11-2 combines with J gene TRBJ2-7; perhaps TRBD2 as D (6 bases). The sequence was collected from a boy younger than 10 in good health and CMV-seronegative. The sample consisted of PBMCs. This chain's CDR3 is CASSSPTRLLYEQYF. The CDR3 nucleotides read TGTGCCAGCAGCTCCCCGACTAGATTATTATACGAGCAGTACTTC.